These 28 T cell receptor beta chains originate from one sample sequenced in a study of blood T cell repertoires in COVID-19. Here immunoSEQ multiplex PCR was the method, and the copy in TCRdb shows in-frame clones only, minus some. Seen here are 190,000 or so clones, just under 90% observed once, and the top ten hold 1.2%. Input material: PBMCs or T cells enriched from blood (not recorded which). The receptors shown here come from a man aged 25 to 40 who had recovered from COVID-19.

The chain is built from TRBV5-4 and TRBJ2-7; D may be TRBD1 (7 bases). Germline V gene lookup returns CDR1 SGHNT and CDR2 YYREEE (reference sequence). V dropped 3 bases and J dropped 1 base, with 17 bases sitting between them. This CDR3 spans 16 amino acids. Here the CDR3 DNA reads TGTGCCAGCAGCTCCGGCAACAGGGGAGGTTCCTACGAGCAGTACTTC. Translated: CASSSGNRGGSYEQYF. The variable domain in full, completed from reference TRBV5-4 and TRBJ2-7, reads ETGVTQSPTHLIKTRGQQVTLRCSSQSGHNTVSWYQQALGQGPQFIFQYYREEENGRGNFPPRFSGLQFPNYSSELNVNALELDDSALYLCASSSGNRGGSYEQYFGPGTRLTVT.

The V and J genes are TRBV28 and TRBJ2-5; D might be TRBD1 (6 bases). CDR3 length equals 13 residues. Germline lookup yields CDR1 MDHEN and CDR2 SYDVKM. V shed 8 bases and J shed 1 base, with 11 bases lying between them. CDR3 sequence (DNA): TGTGCCAGCCGACCACAGGGCCAAGAGACCCAGTACTTC. It translates to CASRPQGQETQYF.

The chain uses TRBV5-1 and TRBJ2-5; the match to TRBD1 covers 10 bases. The V gene end was trimmed by 4 bases and the J gene end by 2 bases; junction bases not matched to a gene: 14. CDR3 length: 18 amino acids. The germline gives CDR1 SGHRS, CDR2 YFSETQ. The CDR3 sequence is CASSPGSGTGVFQETQYF. CDR3 bases: TGCGCCAGCAGCCCCGGGTCCGGGACAGGGGTTTTTCAAGAGACCCAGTACTTC.

V is TRBV18 and J is TRBJ1-1, with TRBD1 as a possible D gene (6 bases). From germline, CDR1 is KGHSH and CDR2 LQKENI. The CDR3 totals 15 residues. V was shortened by 6 bases and J by 0 bases, with 14 bases between the two germline ends. CDR3 amino acids: CASSKYRDMNTEAFF. In DNA, the CDR3 is TGTGCCAGCTCCAAGTACAGGGATATGAACACTGAAGCTTTCTTT. Based on the CDR3 plus reference TRBV18 and TRBJ1-1, the full variable domain is NAGVMQNPRHLVRRRGQEARLRCSPMKGHSHVYWYRQLPEEGLKFMVYLQKENIIDESGMPKERFSAEFPKEGPSILRIQQVVRGDSAAYFCASSKYRDMNTEAFFGQGTRLTVV.

Concerning this clone: The identical CDR3 is also encoded by other nucleotide sequences in the sample. The V and J genes are TRBV18 and TRBJ1-3; D gene unclear. Trimming pared 2 bases from V and 0 bases from J, leaving 8 bases between. The CDR3 is 15 residues long. The germline CDR1 and CDR2 sequences are KGHSH and LQKENI. The CDR3 sequence is CASSPGASSGNTIYF. CDR3 nucleotide sequence: TGTGCCAGCTCACCAGGAGCTAGCTCTGGAAACACCATATATTTT.

The chain has TRBV5-8 and TRBJ2-7; TRBD2 matches 9 bases. The CDR3 consists of 15 residues. Germline lookup yields CDR1 SGHTS and CDR2 YDEGEE. Unmatched junction bases numbered 9, after V lost 3 bases and J lost 5 bases. The CDR3 loop is CASSSGLAEYHEQYF. The CDR3 DNA follows: TGTGCCAGCAGCTCGGGACTAGCAGAGTACCACGAGCAGTACTTC.

This chain uses TRBV27 with TRBJ2-1, with 13 bases that match TRBD2. Germline assignment: CDR1 MNHEY and CDR2 SMNVEV (reference sequence). V lost 4 bases and J lost 4; bases outside the gene matches: 7. This CDR3 is built from 17 residues. In nucleotides, the CDR3 is TGTGCCAGCAGTTCGACGTTGACTAGCGGGGGGTACAATGAGCAGTTCTTC. Translation: CASSSTLTSGGYNEQFF.

V is TRBV30 and J is TRBJ2-7, with 7 bases matching TRBD2. Germline V gene data show CDR1 as GTSNPN and CDR2 as SVGIG (reference sequence). The V and J ends lost 0 bases and 3 bases, in that order; junction bases with no gene match: 5. There are 14 residues in the CDR3. CDR3 bases: TGTGCCTGGAGTGTACGTCCTAGCGGCTACGAGCAGTACTTC. It specifies CAWSVRPSGYEQYF.

This rearrangement joins TRBV9 to TRBJ2-2, with 9 bases identical to TRBD1. V lost 4 bases, J lost 5 bases, and 6 bases stayed unmatched. From germline, CDR1 is SGDLS and CDR2 YYNGEE. The CDR3 consists of 15 residues. The CDR3 is CASSLGTGQTGELFF. CDR3 DNA: TGTGCCAGCAGCCTGGGGACAGGGCAAACCGGGGAGCTGTTTTTT.

V gene TRBV3-1 (or the pseudogene TRBV3-2) combines with J gene TRBJ2-3; 7 bases are a match to TRBD1. The germline CDR1 and CDR2 sequences are LGHDT and YNNKEL (reference sequence). With 3 bases clipped from V and 2 bases from J, the junction kept 5 bases outside the gene matches. The CDR3 runs 15 residues. The CDR3 sequence is CASSHRDSLTDTQYF. DNA for the CDR3: TGTGCCAGCAGCCACCGGGACAGCCTCACAGATACGCAGTATTTT.

V and J are TRBV7-2 and TRBJ1-4; the D gene is possibly TRBD1 (6 bases). V was pared by 1 base and J by 8 bases, with 8 bases between. Germline loops: CDR1 SGHTA, CDR2 FQGNSA. This CDR3 has 13 amino acids. The CDR3 here is CASSLETGEKLFF. The CDR3 region has the DNA TGTGCCAGCAGCTTAGAGACAGGCGAAAAACTGTTTTTT.

V usage is TRBV4-1 and J usage is TRBJ1-2, with D maybe TRBD1 (5 bases). The germline V and J ends were trimmed by 4 bases and 5 bases, with 17 bases remaining between them. Germline V gene sequence: CDR1 MGHRA, CDR2 YSYEKL. The CDR3 is 15 amino acids. The CDR3 DNA reads as TGCGCCAGCAGCCCCACCGACAGCGCGGGGTATGGCTACACCTTC. Translated: CASSPTDSAGYGYTF.

Details on this clone: Other DNA sequences in this specimen translate into the identical CDR3. V gene TRBV24-1 combines with J gene TRBJ2-7, with 9 bases lining up with TRBD1. Per the germline V gene, CDR1 is KGHDR and CDR2 is SFDVKD. The CDR3 spans 14 residues. V lost 3 bases and J lost 7; bases outside the gene matches: 6. The CDR3 region is CATSDPRTGVEQYF. The CDR3 nucleotides read TGTGCCACCAGTGATCCGAGGACAGGGGTTGAGCAGTACTTC.

The J gene is TRBJ2-1, the V gene TRBV4-3, with 9 bases matching TRBD2. CDR1 and CDR2 from the germline V gene are LGHNA and YSLEER. The CDR3 totals 16 residues. V lost 0 bases and J lost 3; bases outside the gene matches: 3. In nucleotides, the CDR3 is TGCGCCAGCAGCCAAGATGCGGGGGGGCTCTACAATGAGCAGTTCTTC. Translating gives CASSQDAGGLYNEQFF.

This sequence joins TRBV30 and TRBJ1-1, with no clear D. Germline values: CDR1 GTSNPN, CDR2 SVGIG (reference sequence). Deletions cut 5 bases from V and 3 bases from J, with 16 bases between. This CDR3 region has 14 residues. The CDR3, as DNA: TGTGCCTGGTTGGAGGTGGCCGGGTACACTGAAGCTTTCTTT. It yields the protein CAWLEVAGYTEAFF.

The chain is built from TRBV5-1 and TRBJ2-1; 14 nucleotides agree with TRBD2. The CDR3 loop spans 19 amino acids. Per the germline V gene, CDR1 is SGHRS and CDR2 is YFSETQ. Losses at the gene ends were 1 base for V and 6 bases for J; bases not matched to a gene: 12. CDR3 protein: CASSLSGGTSGSIGNEQFF. For the CDR3, the DNA is TGCGCCAGCAGCTTGTCCGGCGGGACTAGCGGGAGCATAGGCAATGAGCAGTTCTTC.

The chain has TRBV29-1 and TRBJ2-1; 7 bases fit TRBD2. The J segment lost 0 bases and the V segment lost 4 bases, leaving 6 bases of the junction unmatched. CDR1 and CDR2 from the germline V gene are SQVTM and ANQGSEA. This CDR3 is built from 15 residues. The CDR3: CSVGGGFSSYNEQFF. As DNA, the CDR3 is TGCAGCGTTGGGGGGGGTTTTAGCTCCTACAATGAGCAGTTCTTC.

The gene calls are TRBV28 and TRBJ2-1; 11 bases agree with TRBD2. The CDR3 sequence is 16 residues long. Germline V gene sequence: CDR1 MDHEN, CDR2 SYDVKM. V lost 3 bases to trimming and J lost 4 bases; unmatched junction nucleotides: 5. The CDR3 nucleotides are TGTGCCAGCAGTTTTAGCGGGGGGGCCGGTTACAATGAGCAGTTCTTC. This codes for CASSFSGGAGYNEQFF.

The V gene is TRBV28, the J gene TRBJ2-6; D not resolved. CDR3 length equals 14 residues. The V gene's germline CDR1 is MDHEN and CDR2 SYDVKM. The ends were cut back, 1 base at V and 2 bases at J, with 3 bases in the middle. The CDR3 sequence: CASSLLTGANVLTF. The CDR3 nucleotides are TGTGCCAGCAGTTTATTAACTGGGGCCAACGTCCTGACTTTC.

This clone was counted only a few times. This chain links TRBV9 with TRBJ1-6, with D possibly being TRBD1 (5 bases). This CDR3 spans 14 amino acids. Germline values: CDR1 SGDLS, CDR2 YYNGEE. With 0 bases removed from V and 10 bases from J, the gap between germline ends came to 11 bases. Written as DNA, the CDR3 is TGTGCCAGCAGCGTAGAAGGGGCAGGATCACCCCTCCACTTT. It translates to CASSVEGAGSPLHF. Combining the CDR3 with reference TRBV9 and TRBJ1-6 gives the whole variable domain DSGVTQTPKHLITATGQRVTLRCSPRSGDLSVYWYQQSLDQGLQFLIQYYNGEERAKGNILERFSAQQFPDLHSELNLSSLELGDSALYFCASSVEGAGSPLHFGNGTRLTVT.

The chain has TRBV18 and TRBJ1-1, with 9 bases identical to TRBD1. Trimming removed 4 bases from V and 6 bases from J; junction bases left unmatched: 3. The CDR3 is made up of 13 amino acids. CDR1 and CDR2 from the germline V gene are KGHSH and LQKENI. CDR3 protein: CASSRGQGAEAFF. CDR3 DNA: TGTGCCAGCTCACGGGGACAGGGCGCTGAAGCTTTCTTT.

The chain has TRBV18 and TRBJ2-7, with TRBD2 matching over 14 bases. V shed 6 bases and J 4 bases; nucleotides not matched to a gene: 5. In germline, CDR1 is KGHSH, CDR2 LQKENI. The CDR3 covers 15 residues. The CDR3 sequence is CASSYGTSGGYEQYF. The CDR3 nucleotides read TGTGCCAGCTCCTACGGGACTAGCGGGGGTTACGAGCAGTACTTC.

In this sample, this clone turned up a few times. The chain couples TRBV6-1 to TRBJ2-7; maybe TRBD1 (6 bases). In germline, CDR1 is MNHNS, CDR2 SASEGT. Trimming removed 1 base from V and 4 bases from J, with 17 bases in between. CDR3 length: 16 amino acids. The CDR3 sequence is CASSEGAGEMYYEQYF. The CDR3, as DNA: TGTGCCAGCAGTGAAGGGGCAGGGGAAATGTATTACGAGCAGTACTTC.

The chain couples TRBV6-5 to TRBJ1-2, with 9 bases that match TRBD1. CDR1 is MNHEY, CDR2 SVGAGI, per germline. V was clipped by 8 bases and J by 4 bases; unmatched bases: 2. CDR3 length: 12 amino acids. The CDR3: CASAGQGYGYTF. The CDR3 bases are TGTGCCAGCGCGGGACAGGGCTATGGCTACACCTTC.

The CDR3 nucleotides read TGTGCCACCAGTGACCCGACAGGATCTAACTATGGCTACACCTTC. This gives the protein CATSDPTGSNYGYTF. V is TRBV24-1 and J is TRBJ1-2, with D possibly TRBD1 on 6 matching bases. The CDR3 covers 15 residues. Trimming took off 4 bases at V and 0 bases at J, with 11 bases between the two ends. Germline values: CDR1 KGHDR, CDR2 SFDVKD.

The chain uses TRBV19 and TRBJ2-3; 7 bases are a match to TRBD2. This CDR3 is 16 amino acids long. The ends lost 5 bases at V and 2 bases at J; junction bases unmatched: 10. From germline, CDR1 is LNHDA and CDR2 SQIVND (reference sequence). CDR3 amino acids: CASSSAAGVITDTQYF. DNA for the CDR3: TGTGCCAGTAGTTCCGCGGCGGGGGTGATCACAGATACGCAGTATTTT.

The chain combines TRBV5-4 with TRBJ2-5, with TRBD2 matching 15 bases. The length of the CDR3 is 19 residues. The J segment lost 0 bases and the V segment lost 4 bases, leaving 10 bases of the junction unmatched. Germline CDR1 SGHNT, CDR2 YYREEE (reference sequence). The CDR3 DNA follows: TGTGCCAGCAGCACAAAAACCGGGACTAGCGGGGGGAACCAAGAGACCCAGTACTTC. This encodes CASSTKTGTSGGNQETQYF.

The rearrangement links TRBV24-1 to TRBJ2-1, with 11 bases fitting TRBD2. CDR3 size: 16 residues. Germline V lookup: CDR1 KGHDR, CDR2 SFDVKD. The V gene end was trimmed by 5 bases and the J gene end by 0 bases; junction bases not matched to a gene: 2. In DNA, the CDR3 is TGTGCCACCAGTGCAACTAGCGGGAGCTCCTACAATGAGCAGTTCTTC. This gives the protein CATSATSGSSYNEQFF.